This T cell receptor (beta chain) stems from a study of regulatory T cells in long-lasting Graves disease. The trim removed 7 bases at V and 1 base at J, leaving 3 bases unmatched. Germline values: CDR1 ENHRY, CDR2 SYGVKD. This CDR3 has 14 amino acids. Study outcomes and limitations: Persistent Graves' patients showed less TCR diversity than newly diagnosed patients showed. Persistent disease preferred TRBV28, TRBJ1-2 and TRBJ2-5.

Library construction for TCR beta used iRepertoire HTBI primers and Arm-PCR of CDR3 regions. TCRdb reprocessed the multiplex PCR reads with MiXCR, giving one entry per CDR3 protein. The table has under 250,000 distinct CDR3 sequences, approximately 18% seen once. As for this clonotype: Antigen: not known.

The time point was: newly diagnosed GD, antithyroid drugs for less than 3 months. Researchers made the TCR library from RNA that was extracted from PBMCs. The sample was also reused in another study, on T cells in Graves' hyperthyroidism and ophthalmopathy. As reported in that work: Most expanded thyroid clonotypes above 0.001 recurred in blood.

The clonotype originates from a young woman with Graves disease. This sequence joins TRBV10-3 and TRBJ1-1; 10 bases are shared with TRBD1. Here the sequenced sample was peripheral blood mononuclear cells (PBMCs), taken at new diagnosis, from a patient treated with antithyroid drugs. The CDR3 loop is CAITRDRGNTEAFF. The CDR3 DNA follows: TGTGCCATCACCCGGGACAGGGGGAACACTGAAGCTTTCTTT.